The 11 T cell receptor beta chains in this list originate from one sample, sequenced in a study of cytomegalovirus exposure and HLA in healthy donors. PCR employed 60 Vbeta and 13 Jbeta primers. Data came from immunoSEQ multiplex PCR; TCRdb stores just in-frame clones and leaves some out. The table shows some 120,000 clones, with roughly 79% occurring only once. The sample taken for sequencing was PBMCs. These TCRs come from a young woman in good health and CMV-seronegative.

The chain uses TRBV30 and TRBJ2-5; TRBD2 is a possible D gene (5 bases). Germline values: CDR1 GTSNPN, CDR2 SVGIG (reference sequence). The CDR3 consists of 16 residues. V was shortened by 1 base and J by 4 bases, with 19 bases between the two germline ends. The CDR3 DNA follows: TGTGCCTGGAGTGGACTACGAGTTTTACGGGGAGAGACCCAGTACTTC. Protein product: CAWSGLRVLRGETQYF.

J is TRBJ2-7 and V is TRBV5-1; the D gene is possibly TRBD1 (6 bases). CDR3 length equals 13 residues. The V gene's germline CDR1 is SGHRS and CDR2 YFSETQ. The V end was cut by 4 bases, the J end by 2 bases, with 10 bases between. This CDR3 reads CASSPDSPYEQYF. Written as DNA, the CDR3 is TGCGCCAGCAGCCCGGACAGTCCCTACGAGCAGTACTTC.

This clone was counted only a few times. The V and J genes are TRBV13 and TRBJ2-2; maybe TRBD2 (6 bases). CDR1 is PRHDT and CDR2 is FYEKMQ in the germline V gene (reference sequence). This CDR3 has 14 residues. Trimming took off 5 bases at V and 6 bases at J, with 13 bases between the two ends. The CDR3 coding sequence is TGTGCCAGCAGCAGGGTGGGGGACTCCGGGGAGCTGTTTTTT. Residues: CASSRVGDSGELFF. Combining the CDR3 with reference TRBV13 and TRBJ2-2 gives the whole variable domain AAGVIQSPRHLIKEKRETATLKCYPIPRHDTVYWYQQGPGQDPQFLISFYEKMQSDKGSIPDRFSAQQFSDYHSELNMSSLELGDSALYFCASSRVGDSGELFFGEGSRLTVL.

The V call is TRBV20-1, the J call TRBJ2-7; D uncertain. The CDR3 is made up of 10 amino acids. Germline assignment: CDR1 DFQATT and CDR2 SNEGSKA (reference sequence). V was clipped by 4 bases and J by 3 bases, with 4 bases between them. In DNA form, the CDR3 reads TGCAGTGCTACCTACTACGAGCAGTACTTC. It codes for CSATYYEQYF.

This chain joins TRBV2 and TRBJ2-5; tentative D call: TRBD2 (6 bases). The CDR3 contains 11 residues. Trimming took off 10 bases at V and 4 bases at J, with 10 bases between the two ends. Germline V gene data show CDR1 as SNHLY and CDR2 as FYNNEI. This CDR3 reads CATGTLETQYF. CDR3 DNA: TGTGCCACCGGGACTTTAGAGACCCAGTACTTC.

V usage is TRBV5-1 and J usage is TRBJ1-4, with 9 positions matching TRBD1. The trim removed 0 bases at V and 8 bases at J, leaving 5 bases unmatched. The germline gives CDR1 SGHRS, CDR2 YFSETQ. The CDR3 consists of 15 residues. Written as DNA, the CDR3 is TGCGCCAGCAGCTTGGGGGACAGGGAAGAGGAAAAACTGTTTTTT. Translation: CASSLGDREEEKLFF.

This clone showed up just once. The gene calls are TRBV19 and TRBJ1-1, with a possible D match to TRBD1 (5 bases). The CDR3 is made up of 16 amino acids. Germline CDR1 is LNHDA and CDR2 is SQIVND (reference sequence). Deletions cut 7 bases from V and 1 base from J, with 19 bases between. CDR3 coding DNA: TGTGCCAGTATGCGGGGGGATACAGGAAAGAACACTGAAGCTTTCTTT. It codes for CASMRGDTGKNTEAFF.

The chain links TRBV5-1 to TRBJ1-4; TRBD1 might be the D (5 bases). Germline V gene data show CDR1 as SGHRS and CDR2 as YFSETQ. Trimming removed 1 base at V and 7 bases at J, with 14 bases between. The CDR3 is 15 amino acids. CDR3 sequence (DNA): TGCGCCAGCAGCTTGAGATGGGGCGGCAGTGAAAAACTGTTTTTT. Translated, it gives CASSLRWGGSEKLFF.

This chain links TRBV11-2 with TRBJ1-6, with 7 bases fitting TRBD1. This CDR3 spans 15 amino acids. Germline V gene data show CDR1 as SGHAT and CDR2 as FQNNGV. V shed 7 bases, J shed 4 bases, and the junction held 7 bases outside the gene matches. The CDR3 protein is CASTSLQGYNSPLHF. As DNA, the CDR3 is TGTGCCAGCACGTCATTACAGGGGTATAATTCACCCCTCCACTTT. The entire variable domain, with the rest obtained from reference TRBV11-2 and TRBJ1-6, is as follows: EAGVAQSPRYKIIEKRQSVAFWCNPISGHATLYWYQQILGQGPKLLIQFQNNGVVDDSQLPKDRFSAERLKGVDSTLKIQPAKLEDSAVYLCASTSLQGYNSPLHFGNGTRLTVT.

The rearrangement joins TRBV5-1 to TRBJ2-5; no clear D. The CDR3 runs to 15 residues. Germline V gene data show CDR1 as SGHRS and CDR2 as YFSETQ. Trimming took off 4 bases at V and 5 bases at J, with 18 bases between the two ends. CDR3: CASSGPNTSGETQYF. The CDR3 DNA sequence: TGCGCCAGCAGCGGGCCAAATACAAGTGGGGAGACCCAGTACTTC.

This chain joins TRBV5-4 and TRBJ2-5; TRBD1 matches 9 bases. Germline values: CDR1 SGHNT, CDR2 YYREEE (reference sequence). The CDR3 sequence is 16 residues long. Germline trimming cut 5 bases from V and 5 bases from J; bases unmatched to any gene: 13. CDR3 coding DNA: TGTGCCAGCAGGAGGGGGACAGGGAGTAGCCCGGAGACCCAGTACTTC. Translation: CASRRGTGSSPETQYF.